Shown below are 15 T cell receptor beta chains from a single sample sequenced in a study of cytomegalovirus exposure and HLA in healthy donors. PCR involved 60 Vbeta and 13 Jbeta primers. This table comes from immunoSEQ multiplex PCR, and its TCRdb copy is limited to in-frame clones, with some not included. There are about 220,000 clones in the sample; around 80% occur only once, and under 0.85% lies in the top ten. The specimen sequenced was PBMCs. These receptors came from a boy aged 2 to 10 in good health and CMV-seronegative.

The CDR3: CASAHASGISYEQYF. CDR3 sequence (DNA): TGTGCCAGCGCTCACGCCAGCGGGATCTCCTACGAGCAGTACTTC. V and J are TRBV6-1 and TRBJ2-7; 7 bases are shared with TRBD2. Germline CDR1 MNHNS, CDR2 SASEGT. V lost 8 bases and J lost 0; bases outside the gene matches: 10. CDR3 length: 15 amino acids.

V gene TRBV7-9 combines with J gene TRBJ2-3; possible D gene TRBD2, 6 bases. Germline loops: CDR1 SEHNR, CDR2 FQNEAQ (reference sequence). This CDR3 spans 14 amino acids. With 3 bases removed from V and 2 bases from J, the gap between germline ends came to 9 bases. The CDR3: CASSFAGTTDTQYF. CDR3 DNA: TGTGCCAGCAGCTTTGCGGGGACCACAGATACGCAGTATTTT. The variable domain in full, completed from reference TRBV7-9 and TRBJ2-3, reads DTGVSQNPRHKITKRGQNVTFRCDPISEHNRLYWYRQTLGQGPEFLTYFQNEAQLEKSRLLSDRFSAERPKGSFSTLEIQRTEQGDSAMYLCASSFAGTTDTQYFGPGTRLTVL.

Comment on this clone: One end of the junction does not line up with germline, which may come from a read error. This sequence joins TRBV7-7 and TRBJ2-7, with D unclear. From germline, CDR1 is SSHAT and CDR2 FNYEAQ (reference sequence). CDR3 size: 12 residues. In nucleotides, the CDR3 is TGTGCTAGCAGCTTAACTAACACCGAGCAGTACTTC. This codes for CASSLTNTEQYF.

This clone came up once. The chain joins TRBV6-1 to TRBJ2-7; tentative D call: TRBD2 (6 bases). From germline, CDR1 is MNHNS and CDR2 SASEGT. The V and J ends lost 5 bases and 0 bases respectively, with 11 bases between them. The CDR3 spans 14 residues. In DNA form, the CDR3 reads TGTGCCAGCAGTAGACTAGAGTTCTCCTACGAGCAGTACTTC. This encodes CASSRLEFSYEQYF.

The gene calls are TRBV5-1 and TRBJ1-2; the match to TRBD1 covers 9 bases. Germline CDR1 SGHRS, CDR2 YFSETQ. This CDR3 contains 15 residues. Trimming at V came to 4 bases and at J to 5 bases, leaving 9 bases not matched to a gene. CDR3 sequence (DNA): TGCGCCAGCAGCCCCGAACAGGGGGCAGGGTATGGCTACACCTTC. Translating gives CASSPEQGAGYGYTF.

The rearrangement uses TRBV7-2 and TRBJ2-6, with 12 bases fitting TRBD2. CDR1 and CDR2 (germline): SGHTA, FQGNSA. The CDR3 spans 18 residues. The ends lost 5 bases at V and 4 bases at J; junction bases unmatched: 9. The CDR3: CASSLGLAGSAGANVLTF. The CDR3 DNA is TGTGCCAGCAGCCTCGGACTAGCGGGATCGGCGGGGGCCAACGTCCTGACTTTC.

The rearrangement links TRBV19 to TRBJ1-1; tentative D call: TRBD1 (5 bases). Germline CDR1 is LNHDA and CDR2 is SQIVND (reference sequence). There are 14 residues in the CDR3. The germline V and J ends were trimmed by 1 base and 0 bases, with 6 bases remaining between them. The CDR3 sequence: CASSIGQMNTEAFF. The CDR3 DNA reads TGTGCCAGTAGTATAGGACAGATGAACACTGAAGCTTTCTTT. Full variable domain (rest looked up from reference TRBV19 and TRBJ1-1): DGGITQSPKYLFRKEGQNVTLSCEQNLNHDAMYWYRQDPGQGLRLIYYSQIVNDFQKGDIAEGYSVSREKKESFPLTVTSAQKNPTAFYLCASSIGQMNTEAFFGQGTRLTVV.

The chain recombines TRBV2 with TRBJ2-1; D unresolved. The V and J ends lost 5 bases and 7 bases respectively, with 18 bases between them. The V gene's germline CDR1 is SNHLY and CDR2 FYNNEI. The CDR3 has 15 amino acids. The CDR3 DNA reads TGTGCCAGCAGTCGATCTAGAACCGGTTTGAATGAGCAGTTCTTC. The encoded protein is CASSRSRTGLNEQFF. Combining the CDR3 with reference TRBV2 and TRBJ2-1 gives the whole variable domain EPEVTQTPSHQVTQMGQEVILRCVPISNHLYFYWYRQILGQKVEFLVSFYNNEISEKSEIFDDQFSVERPDGSNFTLKIRSTKLEDSAMYFCASSRSRTGLNEQFFGPGTRLTVL.

This chain links TRBV19 with TRBJ1-1; TRBD1 matches 8 bases. From germline, CDR1 is LNHDA and CDR2 SQIVND (reference sequence). The CDR3 has 16 residues. The junction had 7 bases not matched to a gene; V was cut back by 4 bases and J by 0 bases. In DNA, the CDR3 is TGTGCCAGTAGTACGCCCGGGACAGGCGTGAACACTGAAGCTTTCTTT. Translating it yields CASSTPGTGVNTEAFF.

The V call is TRBV7-9, the J call TRBJ1-1; the match to TRBD1 covers 9 bases. V trimming: 5 bases; J trimming: 4 bases; junction bases outside the gene matches: 11. Germline V gives CDR1 SEHNR, CDR2 FQNEAQ (reference sequence). The CDR3 covers 16 residues. DNA for the CDR3: TGTGCCAGCAGCCTTGGACAGGGGCGGGCGGGCACTGAAGCTTTCTTT. Translated: CASSLGQGRAGTEAFF.

The chain combines TRBV5-1 with TRBJ1-2; D perhaps matches TRBD1 (5 bases). Germline V gene lookup returns CDR1 SGHRS and CDR2 YFSETQ. This CDR3 comprises 12 residues. V was pared by 3 bases and J by 8 bases, with 11 bases between. CDR3: CASSSQGWGYTF. The CDR3 nucleotides are TGCGCCAGCAGCTCCCAGGGATGGGGCTACACCTTC.

This clone was counted only a few times. V is TRBV6-5 and J is TRBJ1-2; D unresolved. The V end was cut by 4 bases, the J end by 6 bases, with 9 bases between. The CDR3 consists of 12 residues. Germline assignment: CDR1 MNHEY and CDR2 SVGAGI. This CDR3 reads CASSSRGNGYTF. Written as DNA, the CDR3 is TGTGCCAGCAGTTCACGGGGAAATGGCTACACCTTC.

The chain carries TRBV29-1 and TRBJ2-1, with TRBD2 identical over 8 bases. This CDR3 has 16 amino acids. J lost 6 bases, V lost 0 bases, and 10 bases had no gene match. From germline, CDR1 is SQVTM and CDR2 ANQGSEA. This CDR3 reads CSVEDSRGGAFNEQFF. DNA of the CDR3: TGCAGCGTTGAAGATTCTCGGGGGGGGGCGTTCAATGAGCAGTTCTTC.

The chain employs TRBV6-1 and TRBJ1-1; the D gene is possibly TRBD1 (5 bases). With 9 bases removed from V and 3 bases from J, the gap between germline ends came to 14 bases. The CDR3 is made up of 13 amino acids. Germline V lookup: CDR1 MNHNS, CDR2 SASEGT. CDR3 protein: CASGTQLDTEAFF. The CDR3 DNA sequence: TGTGCCAGTGGGACTCAACTGGACACTGAAGCTTTCTTT.

This clone appeared a few times. The chain uses TRBV10-1 and TRBJ2-2; D gene ambiguous. CDR3 length: 15 amino acids. The ends were cut back, 4 bases at V and 3 bases at J, with 12 bases in the middle. Germline CDR1 and CDR2: WNHNN and SYGVQD (reference sequence). CDR3 nucleotide sequence: TGCGCCAGCAGTGCGTGGTTATCGGACACCGGGGAGCTGTTTTTT. It is translated as CASSAWLSDTGELFF.